This TCR beta chain was identified during a study of beta chain features in type 1 diabetes. Notes on the study in general: The naive, central memory and Treg TCRB repertoires looked more alike in patients than they did in healthy donors. Shortening of TCRB CDR3s, moderate but significant, appeared in all four CD4+ subsets of Type 1 diabetes patients.

The table lists this clone with a few counts. Its antigen is as yet unknown. Expressed TCRB transcripts got sequenced, as all isolated RNA was reverse transcribed. The repertoire was sequenced with immunoSEQ multiplex PCR; TCRdb's copy has only in-frame clones and lacks some. Of approximately 170,000 clones listed, 7% to 10% are singletons. The CDR3 is 15 residues long. The J segment lost 3 bases and the V segment lost 3 bases, leaving 4 bases of the junction unmatched. Germline CDR1 and CDR2: SGHTA and FQGNSA. The sequence came from a woman under 30 in good health. V and J are TRBV7-2 and TRBJ2-5, with 10 positions matching TRBD2. The specimen sequenced was central memory CD4+ T cells from blood. The DNA for the CDR3 is TGTGCCAGCAGCTTCGGAGCGGGGGGGGAAGAGACCCAGTACTTC. Translated, it gives CASSFGAGGEETQYF.